This T cell receptor beta chain emerged from a study of T cells in Graves' hyperthyroidism and ophthalmopathy (dated by TCRdb to between 2018 and 2020). As for the study more broadly: Peripheral blood samples were taken at the time of initial diagnosis, prior to any treatment. TCR V-J signatures able to tell the groups apart were searched for in a discovery cohort of 90 to 100 patients, of whom over 40 had Graves' ophthalmopathy and about 60 had stable Graves' hyperthyroidism. Prospective prediction of ophthalmopathy was tested in an independent validation cohort of some 19 hyperthyroidism patients and some 17 patients who later progressed to ophthalmopathy. The approximately 100 discovery patients were randomly divided into training and test sets at a 7:3 ratio. The study also compared thyroid tissue and blood T-cell repertoires from more than 5 Graves' hyperthyroidism patients. Following sampling, methimazole starting at 30 mg daily was given to hyperthyroidism patients, and high-dose intravenous methylprednisolone was given to ophthalmopathy patients. The paper describes TCR Vbeta CDR3 sequencing of about 140 peripheral blood samples, made up of 43 ophthalmopathy patients, roughly 75 hyperthyroidism patients and about 17 progressor patients. Summary of the overall study and its limitations: A 13 V-J signature model separated ophthalmopathy from stable hyperthyroidism, with 87.88% sensitivity and roughly 81% specificity in cross-validation and 80%/75% in testing. No statistical method was used to fix the sample size in advance, and group allocation was not hidden from the investigators. Most expanded thyroid clonotypes (frequency above 0.001) were also found in blood, which suggests that blood repertoires may mirror thyroid immune responses. In validation, progression to ophthalmopathy was predicted by the model with nearly 71% sensitivity and nearly 75% specificity, a median of around 5.9 months before onset.

Concerning this clonotype: The antigen it recognizes is unknown. Nothing much larger sits one base from this clone, and base qualities are not available.

TCR beta CDR3 regions were amplified from RNA transcripts. For the first round of RT-PCR on the TCR CDR3, the HTBI primer set was used together with the Qiagen OneStep RT-PCR kit. The libraries were constructed in a second round of multiplex PCR and then size-selected and purified. Libraries were sequenced paired-end with 100 bp reads on an Illumina HiSeq2000. As for the original processing: SOAPnuke was used to process the raw data, with reads discarded if the reads contained adapters or uncalled bases, had a mean Phred below 15, or lacked an exact constant-primer or identifier match. High-quality paired reads were merged with COPE v1.2.5, and unique nucleotide sequences were defined as clonotypes. MiTCR v1.1 was used to align the clonotypes against IMGT TRBV, TRBD and TRBJ reference segments. The analysis was restricted to V-J combinations with a frequency above 0.0001, which together covered 98% to 99.2% of the repertoires. A TCS score was defined as the ratio of F50 (clonal expansion) to E x V (chaos), with BLOSUM62-based TCRdist applied between CDR3 peptides within each V-J. Welch's t-statistics and random forest reduced roughly 540 V-J features to around 14, which were used in a naive Bayes classifier (R e1071). TCRdb's own reprocessing of the public reads used fastp at Q25 and MiXCR and kept productive beta chains. Entries that share a CDR3 protein sequence are merged under the most common genes and DNA. TCRdb, not the original authors, processed these V and J calls. For this sample the table gives some 420,000 distinct CDR3 sequences, of which around 15% were detected only once. In total, the top ten clones hold 4% to 6.5% of the sample.

The CDR3 measures 19 amino acids from cysteine to phenylalanine. The entry retains the CDR3 DNA only, 57 bases that are in frame from base 1. The germline V gene supplies CDR1 SGDLS and CDR2 YYNGEE. Compared with germline, V lacks 3 bases and J lacks 2 bases; bases without a gene match: 9. A patient counted as having stable Graves' hyperthyroidism if no progression to ophthalmopathy occurred over 18 months of follow-up. Hyperthyroidism patients were aged 18 to 65 years and newly diagnosed, with disease duration of less than 2 months. Patients with uncontrolled infections, other autoimmune diseases, pregnancy or lactation were excluded. Clinical symptoms, serum thyroxine and TRAb, thyroid ultrasound, and orbital computed tomography formed the basis for the diagnoses. Ficoll-Paque density gradient centrifugation was used to isolate PBMCs from about 10 ml of fresh peripheral blood. Trizol reagent was used to extract total RNA, and RNA quality was then checked on an Agilent 2100 Bioanalyzer.

The sequenced sample was blood. The rearranged segments are TRBV9 and TRBJ2-6; 12 bases in between match TRBD1. The clonotype originates from a woman aged 18-30 years with Graves' hyperthyroidism. CDR3 region: CASSALGQGANAGANVLTF. The DNA sequence is TGTGCCAGCAGCGCCCTGGGACAGGGGGCGAATGCTGGGGCCAACGTCCTGACTTTC.